Below, one T cell receptor beta chain is given with its context. Its antigen is currently unknown. This specimen comes from a study of shared clonotypes between healthy human individuals. Background on the study: CD4 naive and memory got three plates each, CD8 naive two, CD8 memory one. Study observations and caveats: Read depth was anticipated to influence clonotype sharing among donors. Clonotypes shared by all four sorted-subset donors had higher generation probabilities than non-shared clonotypes.

Naive CD8 cells lacked CD45RO, underwent positive selection for CCR7 and left out terminally differentiated effector memory CD45RA+ cells. Everyone who donated was a Caucasian adult who lived in Nashville, Tennessee. Measured with immunoSEQ multiplex PCR; TCRdb has only the in-frame clones, and not every one. The table lists around 2,000,000 clones, roughly 94% of them singletons, with approximately 1.2% in the top ten. V was pared by 3 bases and J by 1 base, with 11 bases between. This CDR3 has 14 residues. CDR1 GTSNPN and CDR2 SVGIG come from the germline V gene (reference sequence). The clonotype was recovered from a man between 18 and 29 years old in good health. The sample consisted of naive CD8+ T cells sorted from blood. The chain recombines TRBV30 with TRBJ2-3, with D possibly matching TRBD2 (6 bases). Here the CDR3 reads CAWRNSGGTDTQYF. The CDR3 bases are TGTGCCTGGAGAAATTCGGGAGGCACAGATACGCAGTATTTT.